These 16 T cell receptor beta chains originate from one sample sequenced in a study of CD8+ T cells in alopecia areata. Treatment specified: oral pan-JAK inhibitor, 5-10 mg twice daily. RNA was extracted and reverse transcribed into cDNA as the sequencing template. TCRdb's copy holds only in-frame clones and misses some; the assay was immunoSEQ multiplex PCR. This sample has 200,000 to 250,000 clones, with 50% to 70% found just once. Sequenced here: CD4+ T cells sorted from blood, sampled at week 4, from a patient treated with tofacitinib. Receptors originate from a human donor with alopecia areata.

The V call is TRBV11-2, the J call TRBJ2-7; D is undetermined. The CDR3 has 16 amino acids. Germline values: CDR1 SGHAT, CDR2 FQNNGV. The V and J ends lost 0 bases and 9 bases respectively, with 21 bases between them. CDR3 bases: TGTGCCAGCAGCTTAGATGCGGCCTTCCCCCCCCGCGGGCAGTACTTC. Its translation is CASSLDAAFPPRGQYF.

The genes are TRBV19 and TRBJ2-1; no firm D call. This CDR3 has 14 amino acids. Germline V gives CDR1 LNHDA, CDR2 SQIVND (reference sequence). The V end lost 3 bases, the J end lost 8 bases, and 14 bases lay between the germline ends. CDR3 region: CASSMVGLGDEQFF. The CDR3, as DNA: TGTGCCAGTAGTATGGTAGGGTTGGGCGATGAGCAGTTCTTC.

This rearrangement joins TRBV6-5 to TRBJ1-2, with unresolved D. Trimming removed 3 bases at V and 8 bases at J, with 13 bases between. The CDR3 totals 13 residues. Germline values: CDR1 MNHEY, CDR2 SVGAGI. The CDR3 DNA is TGTGCCAGCAGTTATTCAGGAGGAGGAGGCTACACCTTC. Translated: CASSYSGGGGYTF.

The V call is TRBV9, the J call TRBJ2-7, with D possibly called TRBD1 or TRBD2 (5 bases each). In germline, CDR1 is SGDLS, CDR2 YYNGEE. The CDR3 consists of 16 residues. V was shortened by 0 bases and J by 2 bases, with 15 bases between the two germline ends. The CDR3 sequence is CASSVAGTLPPYEQYF. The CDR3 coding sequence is TGTGCCAGCAGCGTAGCCGGGACCCTGCCCCCCTACGAGCAGTACTTC. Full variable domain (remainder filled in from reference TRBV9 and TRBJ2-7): DSGVTQTPKHLITATGQRVTLRCSPRSGDLSVYWYQQSLDQGLQFLIQYYNGEERAKGNILERFSAQQFPDLHSELNLSSLELGDSALYFCASSVAGTLPPYEQYFGPGTRLTVT.

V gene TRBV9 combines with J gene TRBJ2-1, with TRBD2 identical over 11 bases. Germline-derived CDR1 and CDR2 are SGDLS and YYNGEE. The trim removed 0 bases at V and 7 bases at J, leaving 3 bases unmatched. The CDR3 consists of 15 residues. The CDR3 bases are TGTGCCAGCAGCGTAGAGCTAGCGGGGGGTAATGAGCAGTTCTTC. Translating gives CASSVELAGGNEQFF.

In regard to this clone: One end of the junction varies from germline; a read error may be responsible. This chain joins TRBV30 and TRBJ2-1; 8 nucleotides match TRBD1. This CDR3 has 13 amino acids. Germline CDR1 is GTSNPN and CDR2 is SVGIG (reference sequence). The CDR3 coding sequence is TGTGCCTGGAGTGGACAGGGGTACACTGAGCAGTTCTTC. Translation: CAWSGQGYTEQFF.

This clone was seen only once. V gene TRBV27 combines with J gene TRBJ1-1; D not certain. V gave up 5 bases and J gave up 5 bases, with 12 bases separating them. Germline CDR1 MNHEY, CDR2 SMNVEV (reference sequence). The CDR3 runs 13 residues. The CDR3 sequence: CASSLDRRTEAFF. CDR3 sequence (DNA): TGTGCCAGCAGTCTCGATCGACGGACTGAAGCTTTCTTT.

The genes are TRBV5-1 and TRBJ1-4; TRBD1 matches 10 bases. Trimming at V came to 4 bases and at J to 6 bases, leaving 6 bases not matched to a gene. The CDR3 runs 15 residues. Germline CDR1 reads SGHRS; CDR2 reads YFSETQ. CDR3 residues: CASSTSGTGDEKLFF. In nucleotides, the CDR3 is TGCGCCAGCAGCACGTCCGGGACAGGGGATGAAAAACTGTTTTTT.

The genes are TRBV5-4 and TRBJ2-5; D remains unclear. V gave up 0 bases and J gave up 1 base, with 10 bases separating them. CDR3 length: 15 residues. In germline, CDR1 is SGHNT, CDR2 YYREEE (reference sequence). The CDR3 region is CASSLGDRPQETQYF. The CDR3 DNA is TGTGCCAGCAGCTTGGGAGACCGACCCCAAGAGACCCAGTACTTC.

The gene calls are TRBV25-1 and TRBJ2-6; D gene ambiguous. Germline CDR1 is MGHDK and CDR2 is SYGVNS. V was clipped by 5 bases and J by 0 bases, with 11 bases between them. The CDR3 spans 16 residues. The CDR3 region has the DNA TGTGCCAGCAGTAGCTCTCGAGGCTCTGGGGCCAACGTCCTGACTTTC. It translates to CASSSSRGSGANVLTF. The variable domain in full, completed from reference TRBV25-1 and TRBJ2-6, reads EADIYQTPRYLVIGTGKKITLECSQTMGHDKMYWYQQDPGMELHLIHYSYGVNSTEKGDLSSESTVSRIRTEHFPLTLESARPSHTSQYLCASSSSRGSGANVLTFGAGSRLTVL.

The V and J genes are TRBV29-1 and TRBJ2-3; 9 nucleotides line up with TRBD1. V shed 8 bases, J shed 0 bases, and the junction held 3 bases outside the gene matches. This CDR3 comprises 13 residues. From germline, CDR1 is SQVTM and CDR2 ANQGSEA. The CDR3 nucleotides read TGCAGCTCCGGGACAGGGAGCACAGATACGCAGTATTTT. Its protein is CSSGTGSTDTQYF.

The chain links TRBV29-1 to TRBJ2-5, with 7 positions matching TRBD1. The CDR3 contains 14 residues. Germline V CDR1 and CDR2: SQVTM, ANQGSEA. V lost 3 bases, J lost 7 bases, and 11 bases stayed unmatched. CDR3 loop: CSVERDRRFGTQYF. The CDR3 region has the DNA TGCAGCGTTGAGAGGGACAGACGGTTTGGGACCCAGTACTTC.

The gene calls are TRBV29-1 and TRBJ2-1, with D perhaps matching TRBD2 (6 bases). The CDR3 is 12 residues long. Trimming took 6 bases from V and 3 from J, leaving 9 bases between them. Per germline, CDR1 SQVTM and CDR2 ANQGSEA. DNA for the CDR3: TGCAGCGTAGGACTAAACTACAATGAGCAGTTCTTC. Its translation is CSVGLNYNEQFF.

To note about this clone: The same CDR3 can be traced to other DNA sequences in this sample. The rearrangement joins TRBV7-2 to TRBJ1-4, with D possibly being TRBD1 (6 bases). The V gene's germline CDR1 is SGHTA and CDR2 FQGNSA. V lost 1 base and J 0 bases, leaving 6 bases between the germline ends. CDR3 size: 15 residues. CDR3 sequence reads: CASSLEGATNEKLFF. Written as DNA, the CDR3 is TGTGCCAGCAGCTTAGAGGGGGCAACTAATGAAAAACTGTTTTTT. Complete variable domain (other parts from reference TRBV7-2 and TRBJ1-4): GAGVSQSPSNKVTEKGKDVELRCDPISGHTALYWYRQSLGQGLEFLIYFQGNSAPDKSGLPSDRFSAERTGGSVSTLTIQRTQQEDSAVYLCASSLEGATNEKLFFGSGTQLSVL.

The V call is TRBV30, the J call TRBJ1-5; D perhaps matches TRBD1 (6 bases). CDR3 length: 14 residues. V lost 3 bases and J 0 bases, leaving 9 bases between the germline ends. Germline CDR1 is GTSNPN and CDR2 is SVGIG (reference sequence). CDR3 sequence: CAWRATGSNQPQHF. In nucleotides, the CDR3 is TGTGCCTGGAGAGCGACAGGTAGCAATCAGCCCCAGCATTTT.

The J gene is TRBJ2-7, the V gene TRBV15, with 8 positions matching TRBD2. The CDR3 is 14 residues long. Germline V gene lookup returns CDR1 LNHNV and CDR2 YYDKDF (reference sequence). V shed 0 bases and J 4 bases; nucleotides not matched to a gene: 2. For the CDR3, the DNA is TGTGCCACCAGCAGAGATGTAGCGGGGTACGAGCAGTACTTC. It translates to CATSRDVAGYEQYF.